The rows below give T cell receptor beta chains drawn from one sample of a study of shared clonotypes between healthy human individuals. The assay was immunoSEQ multiplex PCR, and TCRdb's table has in-frame clones only and misses some. The sample has approximately 100,000 clones; roughly two thirds are singletons. The specimen was memory CD8+ T cells sorted from blood. These receptors all come from a man younger than 40 in good health. CDR3s include the opening cysteine and the closing phenylalanine or tryptophan. Fields, in order: clone size, V gene, J gene, D gene, CDR3 protein, CDR3 DNA. D genes are given only for firm matches. Size is stated for part of the rows, as once, few or many counts, or as a class when the clone is expanded.

clone_size: few
v_call: TRBV28
j_call: TRBJ2-7
d_call: TRBD2
cdr3_aa: CASSSGTITYEQYF
cdr3_nt: TGTGCCAGCAGTTCCGGGACTATTACCTACGAGCAGTACTTC

clone_size: few
v_call: TRBV28
j_call: TRBJ2-3
d_call: .
cdr3_aa: CASSLVRYTQYF
cdr3_nt: TGTGCCAGCAGCCTCGTTCGGTATACGCAGTATTTT

clone_size: .
v_call: TRBV6-5
j_call: TRBJ2-7
d_call: TRBD2
cdr3_aa: CASSYGTSGYEQYF
cdr3_nt: TGTGCCAGCAGTTACGGGACTAGCGGGTACGAGCAGTACTTC

clone_size: once
v_call: TRBV28
j_call: TRBJ2-1
d_call: .
cdr3_aa: CASSLWDQSARGGSNEQFF
cdr3_nt: TGTGCCAGCAGTTTATGGGACCAGTCGGCTCGAGGGGGTTCCAATGAGCAGTTCTTC

clone_size: .
v_call: TRBV4-2
j_call: TRBJ2-1
d_call: TRBD2
cdr3_aa: CASSSAGTSGPETYNEQFF
cdr3_nt: TGTGCCAGCAGCTCGGCCGGGACTAGCGGGCCCGAAACCTACAATGAGCAGTTCTTC

clone_size: .
v_call: TRBV27
j_call: TRBJ2-2
d_call: .
cdr3_aa: CASSSRSKNTGELFF
cdr3_nt: TGTGCCAGCAGTTCGCGCTCCAAAAACACCGGGGAGCTGTTTTTT

clone_size: .
v_call: TRBV9
j_call: TRBJ2-3
d_call: TRBD2
cdr3_aa: CASSVADRWEMGGSDTQYF
cdr3_nt: TGTGCCAGCAGCGTAGCGGATCGATGGGAGATGGGGGGGTCAGATACGCAGTATTTT

clone_size: .
v_call: TRBV11-2
j_call: TRBJ2-2
d_call: TRBD1
cdr3_aa: CASPLPTVQGRNTGELFF
cdr3_nt: TGTGCCAGCCCATTACCCACAGTACAGGGGAGGAACACCGGGGAGCTGTTTTTT

clone_size: .
v_call: TRBV27
j_call: TRBJ1-1
d_call: TRBD1
cdr3_aa: CASSPIGQGVEAFF
cdr3_nt: TGTGCCAGCAGTCCCATTGGACAGGGCGTTGAAGCTTTCTTT

clone_size: once
v_call: TRBV6-1
j_call: TRBJ1-5
d_call: TRBD1
cdr3_aa: CASSTGVTQPQHF
cdr3_nt: TGTGCCAGCAGCACAGGGGTTACCCAGCCCCAGCATTTT

clone_size: .
v_call: TRBV29-1
j_call: TRBJ2-1
d_call: .
cdr3_aa: CSVEEGAGYNEQFF
cdr3_nt: TGCAGCGTTGAAGAGGGGGCGGGTTACAATGAGCAGTTCTTC

clone_size: .
v_call: TRBV28
j_call: TRBJ1-2
d_call: TRBD1
cdr3_aa: CALASGGNYGYTF
cdr3_nt: TGTGCCTTGGCGTCAGGGGGAAATTATGGCTACACCTTC

clone_size: .
v_call: TRBV13
j_call: TRBJ2-3
d_call: .
cdr3_aa: CASSLVQGTRTDTQYF
cdr3_nt: TGTGCCAGCAGCTTAGTGCAGGGAACCCGCACAGATACGCAGTATTTT

clone_size: .
v_call: TRBV28
j_call: TRBJ2-7
d_call: .
cdr3_aa: CASTGAVYEQYF
cdr3_nt: TGTGCCAGCACAGGGGCAGTCTACGAGCAGTACTTC

clone_size: .
v_call: TRBV7-8
j_call: TRBJ1-5
d_call: TRBD1
cdr3_aa: CASSYDRGWEQPQHF
cdr3_nt: TGTGCCAGCAGCTATGACAGGGGGTGGGAGCAGCCCCAGCATTTT

clone_size: .
v_call: TRBV6-6
j_call: TRBJ2-1
d_call: TRBD2
cdr3_aa: CASSFPGRERLAQFF
cdr3_nt: TGTGCCAGCAGTTTCCCCGGGCGGGAGCGCCTCGCGCAGTTCTTC

clone_size: .
v_call: TRBV13
j_call: TRBJ2-3
d_call: .
cdr3_aa: CASSTRLGNAQYF
cdr3_nt: TGTGCCAGCAGCACCCGTCTTGGAAATGCGCAGTATTTT

clone_size: once
v_call: TRBV2
j_call: TRBJ2-7
d_call: TRBD2
cdr3_aa: CASSATGTSGFEYF
cdr3_nt: TGTGCCAGCAGTGCAACCGGGACTAGCGGTTTCGAGTACTTC

clone_size: .
v_call: TRBV27
j_call: TRBJ1-2
d_call: .
cdr3_aa: CASRSYRSDYGYTF
cdr3_nt: TGTGCCAGCAGATCTTACAGGAGCGACTATGGCTACACCTTC

clone_size: .
v_call: TRBV28
j_call: TRBJ2-1
d_call: .
cdr3_aa: CASSYPGAYNEQFF
cdr3_nt: TGTGCCAGCAGTTACCCAGGAGCTTACAATGAGCAGTTCTTC

clone_size: .
v_call: TRBV5-1
j_call: TRBJ2-1
d_call: .
cdr3_aa: CASSLALRGPENEQFF
cdr3_nt: TGCGCCAGCAGCTTGGCGTTGCGGGGGCCCGAAAATGAGCAGTTCTTC

clone_size: .
v_call: TRBV11-3
j_call: TRBJ2-1
d_call: .
cdr3_aa: CASSTPQGTRAYEQFF
cdr3_nt: TGTGCCAGCAGCACCCCACAGGGCACCCGGGCGTATGAGCAGTTCTTC

clone_size: few
v_call: TRBV10-2
j_call: TRBJ2-3
d_call: TRBD2
cdr3_aa: CATSSQGLAGVDTQYF
cdr3_nt: TGCGCCACATCATCTCAAGGACTAGCGGGAGTAGATACGCAGTATTTT

clone_size: .
v_call: TRBV14
j_call: TRBJ1-4
d_call: .
cdr3_aa: CASSQGTTTNEKLFF
cdr3_nt: TGTGCCAGCAGCCAAGGGACAACAACTAATGAAAAACTGTTTTTT

clone_size: .
v_call: TRBV9
j_call: TRBJ2-7
d_call: .
cdr3_aa: CASSVGVAVAYEQYF
cdr3_nt: TGTGCCAGCAGCGTAGGGGTAGCGGTCGCCTACGAGCAGTACTTC

clone_size: .
v_call: TRBV29-1
j_call: TRBJ2-7
d_call: TRBD1
cdr3_aa: CSVEAGTGAAEQYF
cdr3_nt: TGCAGCGTTGAAGCCGGGACAGGGGCCGCCGAGCAGTACTTC

clone_size: .
v_call: TRBV9
j_call: TRBJ2-7
d_call: TRBD1
cdr3_aa: CASSVAQGVLTYEQYF
cdr3_nt: TGTGCCAGCAGCGTTGCCCAGGGGGTTCTAACCTACGAGCAGTACTTC

clone_size: many
v_call: TRBV4-1
j_call: TRBJ2-1
d_call: .
cdr3_aa: CASSQVLEGYNEQFF
cdr3_nt: TGCGCCAGCAGCCAAGTACTAGAGGGGTACAATGAGCAGTTCTTC

clone_size: few
v_call: TRBV19
j_call: TRBJ2-4
d_call: .
cdr3_aa: CASSEQIAKNIQYF
cdr3_nt: TGTGCCAGTAGTGAACAGATAGCCAAAAACATTCAGTACTTC

clone_size: .
v_call: TRBV6-6
j_call: TRBJ1-3
d_call: .
cdr3_aa: CASSYLRGAGNTIYF
cdr3_nt: TGTGCCAGCAGTTACCTGAGGGGCGCGGGAAACACCATATATTTT

clone_size: .
v_call: TRBV2
j_call: TRBJ2-5
d_call: TRBD2
cdr3_aa: CASFGTSAYQETQYF
cdr3_nt: TGTGCCAGCTTCGGGACTAGCGCCTACCAAGAGACCCAGTACTTC

clone_size: once
v_call: TRBV4-3
j_call: TRBJ1-1
d_call: .
cdr3_aa: CASSHLVGTRAEAFF
cdr3_nt: TGCGCCAGCAGCCACCTAGTGGGTACGCGGGCTGAAGCTTTCTTT

clone_size: .
v_call: TRBV10-3
j_call: TRBJ2-7
d_call: TRBD1
cdr3_aa: CAISPTGTGPLMGYYEQYF
cdr3_nt: TGTGCCATCAGTCCGACCGGGACAGGGCCCCTTATGGGCTACTACGAGCAGTACTTC

clone_size: .
v_call: TRBV4-1
j_call: TRBJ2-1
d_call: .
cdr3_aa: CASSQDGPDEQFF
cdr3_nt: TGCGCCAGCAGCCAAGATGGTCCCGATGAGCAGTTCTTC

clone_size: .
v_call: TRBV6-5
j_call: TRBJ2-3
d_call: .
cdr3_aa: CASSYSNVDTQYF
cdr3_nt: TGTGCCAGCAGTTACTCGAACGTAGATACGCAGTATTTT

clone_size: .
v_call: TRBV9
j_call: TRBJ2-7
d_call: .
cdr3_aa: CASSGGGEPYEQYF
cdr3_nt: TGTGCCAGCAGCGGAGGGGGAGAGCCCTACGAGCAGTACTTC

clone_size: .
v_call: TRBV6-5
j_call: TRBJ2-7
d_call: TRBD2
cdr3_aa: CASSYTPSGSYEQYF
cdr3_nt: TGTGCCAGCAGTTACACACCTAGCGGATCCTACGAGCAGTACTTC

clone_size: many
v_call: TRBV6-1
j_call: TRBJ2-7
d_call: .
cdr3_aa: CASTNVGGSYEQYF
cdr3_nt: TGTGCCAGCACCAATGTGGGGGGCTCCTACGAGCAGTACTTC

clone_size: .
v_call: TRBV28
j_call: TRBJ2-6
d_call: .
cdr3_aa: CASRTEALPYSGANVLTF
cdr3_nt: TGTGCCAGCAGGACCGAGGCCCTACCCTACTCTGGGGCCAACGTCCTGACTTTC

clone_size: few
v_call: TRBV14
j_call: TRBJ2-7
d_call: TRBD1
cdr3_aa: CASSQVGDRGRYEQYF
cdr3_nt: TGTGCCAGCAGCCAAGTAGGGGACAGGGGGCGTTACGAGCAGTACTTC

clone_size: .
v_call: TRBV1
j_call: TRBJ1-4
d_call: .
cdr3_aa: CTSSQDREGEKLFF
cdr3_nt: TGCACCAGCAGCCAAGATCGCGAGGGAGAAAAACTGTTTTTT

clone_size: .
v_call: TRBV9
j_call: TRBJ2-3
d_call: TRBD1
cdr3_aa: CASSALGQGVDTQYF
cdr3_nt: TGTGCCAGCAGCGCCTTGGGACAGGGCGTAGATACGCAGTATTTT